This TCR beta chain came from a study of blood T cell repertoires in COVID-19. Study information: Sample material is recorded as cDNA or gDNA derived from T cells, B-cell-depleted T cells, or PBMCs.

Participants spanned ages about 18 to 90 years and resided in around 25 US areas. Recovery meant two consecutive negative NP/OP PCR tests, professional clearance, or resolved symptoms. Sequenced by immunoSEQ multiplex PCR; TCRdb stores in-frame clones only, minus some. This sample carries 350,000 to 400,000 clones, more than 75% of them seen once, and the ten largest clones take 2.5% to 3.5%. Trimming took off 2 bases at V and 3 bases at J, with 9 bases between the two ends. CDR3 length: 13 amino acids. CDR1 is SGHDT and CDR2 is YYEEEE in the germline V gene. This clone was found a few times. Sequences were obtained from PBMCs or T cells enriched from blood (not recorded which). The sequence was obtained from a woman aged 25 to 39 who had recovered from COVID-19. This chain uses TRBV5-6 with TRBJ2-7; tentative D call: TRBD2 (5 bases). CDR3 nucleotide sequence: TGTGCCAGCAGCTTTCTCGGAGGCTACGAGCAGTACTTC. Translating gives CASSFLGGYEQYF.